This TCR beta chain appears in the sequencing data of a study of monozygotic twins with inflammatory bowel disease. Per germline, CDR1 LGHNA and CDR2 YSLEER. This CDR3 is 17 amino acids long. TCRdb derives one entry per CDR3 protein from the 5' RACE reads, leaving out DNA. The sample has 150,000 to 200,000 distinct CDR3 sequences. The V gene is TRBV4-3, the J gene TRBJ1-4. Sequencing was performed on blood. The receptor was isolated from a human donor with ulcerative colitis or Crohn's disease, or a healthy co-twin of an affected twin (not recorded which). This CDR3 reads CASSQDLKLFRGEKLFF.